The clone carrying this T cell receptor (beta chain) was detected a few times. Its antigen is still unknown. CDR3 length: 17 residues. The germline V gene encodes CDR1 ENHRY and CDR2 SYGVKD. The V end was cut by 0 bases, the J end by 1 base, with 15 bases between. The source of the sample is a study of molecular identifiers for immune sequencing clone quantification. Study results and caveats: Clones above 20 RNA copies contained over 98% of effector molecules and under 1% of naive molecules. Researchers reportedly could pick up spiked Jurkat TCR RNA from one cell mixed into about 970,000 naive cells.

Libraries of bulk TCR were made by previously described methods (with listed TCR primers). Each CDR3 protein gets one entry after TCRdb re-called the PCR reads with MiXCR. The sample shows approximately 590,000 distinct CDR3 sequences, 25% of them seen only once. This TCR derives from a human donor in good health. Some libraries in this study had Jurkat cell RNA spiked in. The chain joins TRBV10-3 to TRBJ1-1, with D possibly matching TRBD1 (6 bases). The material sequenced was naive CD8+ T cells from blood, with Jurkat cell RNA spiked in. Documented subset: FACS-sorted CD8+CD4-CCR7+CD45RA+ naive T cells. CDR3: CAISESNRERSNTEAFF. The CDR3 coding sequence is TGTGCCATCAGTGAGTCAAACAGGGAAAGGTCGAACACTGAAGCTTTCTTT.